The present TCR beta chain was sequenced within a study of blood T cell repertoires in COVID-19. Looking at the study overall: Both acute and convalescent COVID-19 samples were obtained from the United States, Italy and Spain. T cells, B-cell-depleted T cells, or PBMCs supplied cDNA or gDNA.

Authors' analysis steps: Amplification of reference gene primers was used by the study to estimate nucleated cell counts. Data came from immunoSEQ multiplex PCR; TCRdb stores just in-frame clones and leaves some out. V and J calls plus clone size are reproduced from that table; the DNA served to infer D and trimming. This sample yields 150,000 to 200,000 clones, of which roughly nine tenths are seen a single time; about 7% belongs to the top ten. V lost 4 bases and J lost 5, with 11 bases in between. This CDR3 has 13 residues. The germline V gene has CDR1 SEHNR and CDR2 FQNEAQ (reference sequence). The V gene is TRBV7-9, the J gene TRBJ1-1; D uncertain. Specimen: peripheral blood. The sequence derives from a man in his forties with acute or convalescent COVID-19. CDR3 loop: CASSSGFRTEAFF. The CDR3 region has the DNA TGTGCCAGCAGCTCCGGTTTCAGGACTGAAGCTTTCTTT.